Sequencing of this T cell receptor beta chain was carried out in a study of blood T cell repertoires in COVID-19. On the study more broadly: PBMCs, B-cell-depleted T cells, or T cells were the source of the cDNA or gDNA that made up the material.

The V segment lost 9 bases and the J segment 10 bases; nucleotides outside the gene matches: 17. The CDR3 has 15 amino acids. Germline V gene lookup returns CDR1 SGHRS and CDR2 YFSETQ. Profiling relied on immunoSEQ multiplex PCR, and the TCRdb table lists in-frame clones only, not all of them. The table includes roughly 250,000 clones, 81% detected once. The chain combines TRBV5-1 with TRBJ2-3; TRBD2 matches at 10 bases. The material sequenced was peripheral blood. The TCR originated in a woman in her sixties with active or convalescent COVID-19. The CDR3 region is CATSPGTSAPSAQYF. CDR3 DNA: TGCGCCACTTCACCAGGGACTAGCGCTCCTAGTGCGCAGTATTTT.